This entry concerns a single T cell receptor (beta chain). Its matching antigen is unknown. The entry originates in a study of cytomegalovirus exposure and HLA in healthy donors. Study results and caveats: Researchers reportedly found TCR beta sequences accurately predicted most subjects' HLA-A and HLA-B alleles. Later, an analysis found that common viral pathogens appeared to be linked with several of the most significant clusters. The study labeled 150 to 200 TCR beta chains cytomegalovirus-associated.

V was cut by 4 bases and J by 3 bases, with 13 bases left in between. In germline, CDR1 is ENHRY, CDR2 SYGVKD. This CDR3 region has 15 residues. Primers: 60 Vbeta forward and 13 Jbeta reverse. Clones were sequenced by immunoSEQ multiplex PCR, and TCRdb holds only the in-frame ones, with some missing. The sample has over 150,000 clones, 75% to 85% seen once. The specimen sequenced was PBMCs. The chain is built from TRBV10-3 and TRBJ1-3; weak D call: TRBD1 (5 bases). This TCR came from a woman in her 50s in good health and CMV-seropositive. The CDR3 sequence is CAISGQGTGGNTIYF. DNA for the CDR3: TGTGCCATCAGTGGGCAGGGTACTGGTGGAAACACCATATATTTT.